These T cell receptor beta chains were read from a single sample in a study of T cells in localized non-small cell lung cancer. Data came from immunoSEQ multiplex PCR; TCRdb stores just in-frame clones and leaves some out. This sample has roughly 1,100 clones; less than 25% occur once, and the top ten carry around 16%. Sequencing was performed on normal lung tissue next to the tumor, taken before any cancer treatment. These receptors all come from a female donor over 55 with stage I squamous cell lung carcinoma. The CDR3 runs from the conserved cysteine through the conserved F or W. D genes are given only for firm matches. Clone size, where shown, is once, few, many, or a class for clones that have expanded.

TRBV30	.	.	TRBJ1-1	TGTGCCTGGAGGGGAGCGGGGGCGAGGACTGAAGCTTTCTTT	CAWRGAGARTEAFF
TRBV30	.	TRBD1	TRBJ2-3	TGTGCCTGGAGGGCGGACAGGGGGCGCGAGGAATCAGATACGCAGTATTTT	CAWRADRGREESDTQYF
TRBV11-3	.	TRBD2	TRBJ2-1	TGTGCCAGCAGCTTAGGAGTTAGCGGGAGGGCCAAGGTAAATGAGCAGTTCTTC	CASSLGVSGRAKVNEQFF
TRBV5-1	few	.	TRBJ2-3	TGCGCCAGCAGCTTGGCCCTCTCGTTGGATACGCAGTATTTT	CASSLALSLDTQYF
TRBV28	.	.	TRBJ2-7	TGTGCCAGCCTTAGGGCGGGGAACGAGCAGTACTTC	CASLRAGNEQYF
TRBV14	few	TRBD2	TRBJ2-1	TGTGCCAGCAGCCAAGGGCCCCGACTAGCGGGAGAGAGGAATGAGCAGTTCTTC	CASSQGPRLAGERNEQFF
TRBV29-1	.	TRBD1	TRBJ1-2	TGCAGCGTTGGGACAGGGGGCTATGGCTACACCTTC	CSVGTGGYGYTF
TRBV11-3	.	TRBD2	TRBJ2-1	TGTGCCAGCAGTTTTGGACTAGTCGCCAATGAGCAGTTCTTC	CASSFGLVANEQFF
TRBV4-1	.	.	TRBJ2-3	TGCGCCAGCACCCCCCGGGTAGGCGATACGCAGTATTTT	CASTPRVGDTQYF
TRBV6-8	medium-sized	.	TRBJ2-3	TGTGCCAGCAACCCCAGGGGCCGGGCAGATACGCAGTATTTT	CASNPRGRADTQYF
TRBV5-1	.	.	TRBJ1-2	TGCGCCAGCAGCTCCGGAGGCAGAAACTATGGCTACACCTTC	CASSSGGRNYGYTF
TRBV6-8	few	TRBD1	TRBJ1-2	TGTGCCAGCAGTTTTACAGGGGGGCGAAGAGGCTACACCTTC	CASSFTGGRRGYTF
TRBV29-1	.	TRBD2	TRBJ2-7	TGCAGCGTATTACTCCGAGCGGGAGGGCCGGGAGAGCAGTACTTC	CSVLLRAGGPGEQYF
TRBV6-8	.	TRBD1	TRBJ2-7	TGTGCCAGCAGCCGCGGACAGGTCTACGAGCAGTACTTC	CASSRGQVYEQYF
TRBV9	medium-sized	TRBD1	TRBJ2-2	TGTGCCAGCAGTCGGTGGGGACAGGGGATTCTTGGGGAGCTGTTTTTT	CASSRWGQGILGELFF
TRBV6-8	medium-sized	TRBD1	TRBJ1-2	TGTGCCAGCAGTTACAAGGGGGCCTACTATGGCTACACCTTC	CASSYKGAYYGYTF
TRBV7-6	.	.	TRBJ1-2	TGTGCCAGCAGCTCCGGACAGCTTCTGGGTGGCTACACCTTC	CASSSGQLLGGYTF
TRBV6-8	.	TRBD1	TRBJ1-5	TGTGCCAGCAGCCCCTACAGGGGAAGCAATCAGCCCCAGCATTTT	CASSPYRGSNQPQHF
TRBV11-3	medium-sized	.	TRBJ2-2	TGTGCCAGCAGCCTGACGACAGATTTGCAGGCCGGGGAGCTGTTTTTT	CASSLTTDLQAGELFF
TRBV11-3	medium-sized	TRBD1	TRBJ1-3	TGTGCCAGCACCGGACAGGGCTCTGGAAACACCATATATTTT	CASTGQGSGNTIYF
TRBV9	medium-sized	.	TRBJ2-5	TGTGCCAGCAGCGTAGAGTACAGTCAAGAGACCCAGTACTTC	CASSVEYSQETQYF
TRBV11-3	.	TRBD1	TRBJ1-3	TGTGCCAGCAGCTCCCAGACAGGGTCTGGAAACACCATATATTTT	CASSSQTGSGNTIYF
TRBV11-3	few	TRBD2	TRBJ2-5	TGTGCCAGCAGCCCCGGACTAGCGGGAGGGGGTCGAGAGACCCAGTACTTC	CASSPGLAGGGRETQYF
TRBV11-3	large	.	TRBJ1-4	TGTGCCAGCAGCTTGGAACGAGCGACTAATGAAAAACTGTTTTTT	CASSLERATNEKLFF
TRBV11-3	.	.	TRBJ2-2	TGTGCCAGCAGCTTAGTGGGAGGAGACACCGGGGAGCTGTTTTTT	CASSLVGGDTGELFF
TRBV11-3	medium-sized	TRBD2	TRBJ2-1	TGTGCCAGCAGCCCAGGACTAGCCATATATGAGCAGTTCTTC	CASSPGLAIYEQFF
TRBV11-3	few	TRBD1	TRBJ1-2	TGTGCCAGCAGCTTAGAGACAGGGGACTATGGCTACACCTTC	CASSLETGDYGYTF
TRBV1	medium-sized	.	TRBJ2-7	TGCGCCAGCAGCCAAGGGGCGATAAGCTCCTACGAGCAGTACTTC	CASSQGAISSYEQYF
TRBV25-1	.	TRBD1	TRBJ2-7	TGTGCCAGCAGTGATCCCGGACAGGGGGGATACGAGCAGTACTTC	CASSDPGQGGYEQYF
TRBV11-3	medium-sized	TRBD1	TRBJ1-4	TGTGCCAGCAGCTCCCAGGGACAGACGCAGGGGGCCAAGGAAAAACTGTTTTTT	CASSSQGQTQGAKEKLFF
TRBV28	large	.	TRBJ2-4	TGTGCCAGCAGCCGGGACGGCAAAAACATTCAGTACTTC	CASSRDGKNIQYF
TRBV6-8	few	TRBD2	TRBJ2-7	TGTGCCAGCAGCCGTAGCGGGCCTTCCTACGAGCAGTACTTC	CASSRSGPSYEQYF
TRBV11-3	medium-sized	TRBD2	TRBJ2-7	TGTGCCAGCAGCTTGGGGGGAGGGCCTGTCGAGCAGTACTTC	CASSLGGGPVEQYF
TRBV25-1	large	TRBD2	TRBJ2-1	TGTGCCAGCAGTGTCGGAGGGCGGGAGCTAACGGGGAATGAGCAGTTCTTC	CASSVGGRELTGNEQFF
TRBV10-2	.	.	TRBJ1-2	TGCGCCAGCAGTGAGTCCACCTCGGGTTGGGGCTACACCTTC	CASSESTSGWGYTF
TRBV6-8	medium-sized	.	TRBJ2-3	TGTGCCAGCAGTGACTCGACTCTGGTTAACCCAGATACGCAGTATTTT	CASSDSTLVNPDTQYF
TRBV11-3	medium-sized	TRBD1	TRBJ1-3	TGTGCCAGCAGCTTTAACTTGGGGTGGAGGGACAGCTCTGGAAACACCATATATTTT	CASSFNLGWRDSSGNTIYF
TRBV6-8	large	.	TRBJ1-2	TGTGCCAGCAGTTACGGGAGAGCTAACTATGGCTACACCTTC	CASSYGRANYGYTF
TRBV28	few	.	TRBJ2-5	TGTGCCAGCAGCACTCTTCTAGAGACCCAGTACTTC	CASSTLLETQYF
TRBV10-2	few	.	TRBJ1-5	TGCGCCAGCAGTGAGGACGGCAATCAGCCCCAGCATTTT	CASSEDGNQPQHF
TRBV19	.	.	TRBJ2-7	TGTGCCAGTACCCCAGGGGGGGAGAGGACCTACGAGCAGTACTTC	CASTPGGERTYEQYF
TRBV6-8	.	.	TRBJ2-7	TGTGCCAGCAGGTCGTCACAGGATGCCTACGAGCAGTACTTC	CASRSSQDAYEQYF
TRBV9	large	.	TRBJ2-2	TGTGCCAGCAGCGTAGTTACCGGGGAGCTGTTTTTT	CASSVVTGELFF
TRBV29-1	large	.	TRBJ1-2	TGCAGCGTTGACGAGGGAAAACGCTATGGCTACACCTTC	CSVDEGKRYGYTF
TRBV9	.	TRBD2	TRBJ2-7	TGTGCCAGCAGCGGAGACGGACTAGCATCCTACGAGCAGTACTTC	CASSGDGLASYEQYF
TRBV12-5	.	.	TRBJ2-3	TGTGCTAGTGGTTTGGACCTTCCCACAGATACGCAGTATTTT	CASGLDLPTDTQYF
TRBV28	once	TRBD2	TRBJ2-3	TGTGCCAGCAGATCTAGCGGGCAATACACAGATACGCAGTATTTT	CASRSSGQYTDTQYF
TRBV29-1	.	TRBD2	TRBJ2-5	TGCAGCGTTCTTTTTAGCGGGAAAGAGACCCAGTACTTC	CSVLFSGKETQYF
TRBV6-8	.	TRBD2	TRBJ2-3	TGTGCCAGCAGTTACGTGATCCGAGCGGGAGCGACAGATACGCAGTATTTT	CASSYVIRAGATDTQYF
TRBV11-3	few	.	TRBJ2-7	TGTGCCAGCAGCTTGGAAGGCGGCAGGGGTTTCTCCTACGAGCAGTACTTC	CASSLEGGRGFSYEQYF
TRBV11-3	few	.	TRBJ2-3	TGTGCCAGCAGCTTCAGGACAGGAGGGGCAGATACGCAGTATTTT	CASSFRTGGADTQYF